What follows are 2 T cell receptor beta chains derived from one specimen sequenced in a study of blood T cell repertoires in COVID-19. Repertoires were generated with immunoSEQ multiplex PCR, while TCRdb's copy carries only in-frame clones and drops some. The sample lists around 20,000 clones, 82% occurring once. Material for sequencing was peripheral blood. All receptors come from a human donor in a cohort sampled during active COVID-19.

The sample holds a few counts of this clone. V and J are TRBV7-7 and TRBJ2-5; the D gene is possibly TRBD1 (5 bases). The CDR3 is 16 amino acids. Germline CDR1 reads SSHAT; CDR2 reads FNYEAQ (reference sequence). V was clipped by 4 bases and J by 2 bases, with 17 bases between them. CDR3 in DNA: TGTGCCAGCAGCTCGGGCCGACAGCTAGTACAAGAGACCCAGTACTTC. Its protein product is CASSSGRQLVQETQYF. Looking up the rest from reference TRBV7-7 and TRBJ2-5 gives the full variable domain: GAGVSQSPRYKVTKRGQDVTLRCDPISSHATLYWYQQALGQGPEFLTYFNYEAQPDKSGLPSDRFSAERPEGSISTLTIQRTEQRDSAMYRCASSSGRQLVQETQYFGPGTRLLVL.

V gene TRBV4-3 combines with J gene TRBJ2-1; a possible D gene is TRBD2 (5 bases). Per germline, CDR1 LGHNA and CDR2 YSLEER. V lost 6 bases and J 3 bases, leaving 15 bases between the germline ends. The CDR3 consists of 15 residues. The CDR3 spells CASRQTGEGYNEQFF. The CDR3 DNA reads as TGCGCCAGCAGACAGACGGGTGAGGGCTACAATGAGCAGTTCTTC.